The 9 T cell receptor beta chains given below trace back to one sample, sequenced in a study of PD-L1 blockade in urothelial cancer. Generated by immunoSEQ multiplex PCR, the TCRdb table keeps only in-frame clones and is missing some. The sample comprises about 87,000 clones, roughly 84% of which are singletons, and more than 2% rests with the top ten. Stated time point: pretreatment peripheral blood. Specimen: PBMCs, collected around atezolizumab (anti-PD-L1) treatment. Receptors originate from a man aged 60 to 69 with urothelial cancer.

The chain uses TRBV6-1 and TRBJ2-5; 10 nucleotides line up with TRBD2. In germline, CDR1 is MNHNS, CDR2 SASEGT. Losses at the gene ends were 2 bases for V and 5 bases for J; bases not matched to a gene: 5. This CDR3 comprises 15 residues. In DNA form, the CDR3 reads TGTGCCAGCAGTGAAAGCGGGGGGGCCCTGGAGACCCAGTACTTC. Residues: CASSESGGALETQYF.

CDR3 DNA: TGCAGCGTTTCCAGCGGACTAGCGGGAGCGGGAGATACGCAGTATTTT. Translated, it gives CSVSSGLAGAGDTQYF. The chain links TRBV29-1 to TRBJ2-3; 13 nucleotides match TRBD2. The trim removed 5 bases at V and 5 bases at J, leaving 10 bases unmatched. The germline gives CDR1 SQVTM, CDR2 ANQGSEA. The CDR3 length is 16 residues.

The chain links TRBV28 to TRBJ2-7, with TRBD1 as a possible D gene (6 bases). Germline V gene data show CDR1 as MDHEN and CDR2 as SYDVKM. CDR3 length: 15 residues. With 4 bases removed from V and 3 bases from J, the gap between germline ends came to 16 bases. Here the CDR3 reads CASSSGTGRGYEQYF. The CDR3 nucleotides are TGTGCCAGCAGTTCGGGGACCGGCAGGGGCTACGAGCAGTACTTC.

This rearrangement joins TRBV6-5 to TRBJ1-5, with no clear D. Trimming shortened V by 0 bases and J by 4 bases, and 10 bases separated the two germline ends. The CDR3 is made up of 15 amino acids. Germline-derived CDR1 and CDR2 are MNHEY and SVGAGI. The CDR3 region has the DNA TGTGCCAGCAGTTACTCGATAGCGGGAAATCAGCCCCAGCATTTT. Translated, it gives CASSYSIAGNQPQHF.

This chain uses TRBV11-2 with TRBJ2-3, with TRBD2 matching 10 bases. V lost 1 base and J lost 8; bases outside the gene matches: 9. Germline V gene lookup returns CDR1 SGHAT and CDR2 FQNNGV. The CDR3 loop spans 16 amino acids. The CDR3 DNA sequence: TGTGCCAGCAGCTTAGGCACTAGCGGGGTCCCGGGTACGCAGTATTTT. It encodes CASSLGTSGVPGTQYF.

The chain links TRBV20-1 to TRBJ2-7, with 7 bases identical to TRBD1. V lost 7 bases to trimming and J lost 3 bases; unmatched junction nucleotides: 3. Germline loops: CDR1 DFQATT, CDR2 SNEGSKA (reference sequence). This CDR3 has 11 amino acids. The CDR3 loop reads CSGTGDYEQYF. CDR3 nucleotide sequence: TGCAGTGGAACAGGGGACTACGAGCAGTACTTC.

This clone appeared once. The chain links TRBV5-1 to TRBJ2-6, with a tentative D call TRBD2 (5 bases). The V gene's germline CDR1 is SGHRS and CDR2 YFSETQ. The CDR3 contains 14 residues. V gave up 4 bases and J gave up 1 base, with 6 bases separating them. The CDR3 here is CASSGGSGANVLTF. In nucleotides, the CDR3 is TGCGCCAGCAGCGGAGGTTCTGGGGCCAACGTCCTGACTTTC.

J is TRBJ1-3 and V is TRBV7-9; D is undetermined. The germline V gene encodes CDR1 SEHNR and CDR2 FQNEAQ (reference sequence). Trimming pared 2 bases from V and 2 bases from J, leaving 10 bases between. The CDR3 loop spans 15 amino acids. In DNA form, the CDR3 reads TGTGCCAGCAGCTTACCTACAGATACTGGAAACACCATATATTTT. Its protein is CASSLPTDTGNTIYF. Supplemented by reference TRBV7-9 and TRBJ1-3, the full variable domain reads DTGVSQNPRHKITKRGQNVTFRCDPISEHNRLYWYRQTLGQGPEFLTYFQNEAQLEKSRLLSDRFSAERPKGSFSTLEIQRTEQGDSAMYLCASSLPTDTGNTIYFGEGSWLTVV.

The rearrangement uses TRBV6-6 and TRBJ1-5, with 8 positions matching TRBD1. This CDR3 has 16 amino acids. The junction had 6 bases not matched to a gene; V was cut back by 3 bases and J by 2 bases. Germline V CDR1 and CDR2: MNHNY, SVGAGI (reference sequence). CDR3: CASSYSTGAGNQPQHF. The CDR3 DNA follows: TGTGCCAGCAGTTATTCGACAGGGGCGGGCAATCAGCCCCAGCATTTT.